Each of the 15 T cell receptor beta chains below was sequenced from the same sample in a study of cytotoxic CD8 clonotypes in ibrutinib-treated CLL. Repertoires were generated with immunoSEQ multiplex PCR, while TCRdb's copy carries only in-frame clones and drops some. The table lists more than 25,000 clones, 69% of them singletons, with approximately 58% in the top ten. Sequenced here: PBMCs, sampled after 24 months of ibrutinib treatment. These receptors originate from a human donor with chronic lymphocytic leukemia.

V usage is TRBV7-2 and J usage is TRBJ2-1; D is possibly TRBD1 (5 bases). The length of the CDR3 is 14 residues. Trimming shortened V by 5 bases and J by 10 bases, and 18 bases separated the two germline ends. CDR1 is SGHTA and CDR2 is FQGNSA in the germline V gene. The CDR3 sequence is CASSPTTDVREQFF. In DNA, the CDR3 is TGTGCCAGCAGCCCTACGACAGACGTCAGGGAGCAGTTCTTC.

The chain has TRBV2 and TRBJ2-7, with 7 bases matching TRBD1. The germline gives CDR1 SNHLY, CDR2 FYNNEI. The CDR3 runs to 14 residues. Trimming removed 7 bases from V and 4 bases from J; junction bases left unmatched: 10. The CDR3 sequence: CASKRDSSLYEQYF. CDR3 DNA: TGTGCCAGCAAACGGGACAGTTCCCTGTACGAGCAGTACTTC.

The CDR3 DNA sequence: TGCGCCAGCAGCTCAAGTTCCACAGGGACAGATACGCAGTATTTT. It codes for CASSSSSTGTDTQYF. V and J are TRBV5-1 and TRBJ2-3, with a tentative D call TRBD1 (6 bases). The CDR3 is 15 amino acids. The V end lost 3 bases, the J end lost 3 bases, and 14 bases lay between the germline ends. In germline, CDR1 is SGHRS, CDR2 YFSETQ.

This clone was detected a few times. The CDR3 loop is CASSAFGAGRDYGYTF. The DNA for the CDR3 is TGTGCCAGCAGCGCGTTCGGAGCAGGGAGGGACTATGGCTACACCTTC. The chain carries TRBV9 and TRBJ1-2; tentatively, D is TRBD1 (5 bases). Between the trimmed V and J ends, which lost 3 bases and 3 bases, there was a span of 18 bases. The germline gives CDR1 SGDLS, CDR2 YYNGEE. CDR3 size: 16 residues.

This clone was seen once. V gene TRBV7-9 combines with J gene TRBJ2-3, with 7 bases matching TRBD1. Trimming cost V 1 base and J 5 bases; bases outside gene matches: 6. This CDR3 has 15 residues. The germline CDR1 and CDR2 sequences are SEHNR and FQNEAQ (reference sequence). The chain's CDR3 is CASSLVRRGQDTQYF. The DNA for the CDR3 is TGTGCCAGCAGCTTAGTAAGAAGGGGGCAAGATACGCAGTATTTT. The full variable domain, rest sourced from reference TRBV7-9 and TRBJ2-3, is DTGVSQNPRHKITKRGQNVTFRCDPISEHNRLYWYRQTLGQGPEFLTYFQNEAQLEKSRLLSDRFSAERPKGSFSTLEIQRTEQGDSAMYLCASSLVRRGQDTQYFGPGTRLTVL.

The V call is TRBV5-4, the J call TRBJ1-1; 8 bases line up with TRBD1. Germline trimming cut 4 bases from V and 0 bases from J; bases unmatched to any gene: 5. The CDR3 consists of 15 residues. The germline gives CDR1 SGHNT, CDR2 YYREEE (reference sequence). The CDR3 region has the DNA TGTGCCAGCAGCCTCCGGACAGGGATGAACACTGAAGCTTTCTTT. Translating gives CASSLRTGMNTEAFF.

The V gene is TRBV9, the J gene TRBJ1-1; 7 bases match TRBD1. CDR1 and CDR2 (germline): SGDLS, YYNGEE. The CDR3 is 15 amino acids. V was pared by 3 bases and J by 0 bases, with 5 bases of the junction left unmatched. The CDR3 sequence is CASSARGYMNTEAFF. CDR3 nucleotide sequence: TGTGCCAGCAGCGCCAGGGGGTATATGAACACTGAAGCTTTCTTT. Complete variable domain (other parts from reference TRBV9 and TRBJ1-1): DSGVTQTPKHLITATGQRVTLRCSPRSGDLSVYWYQQSLDQGLQFLIQYYNGEERAKGNILERFSAQQFPDLHSELNLSSLELGDSALYFCASSARGYMNTEAFFGQGTRLTVV.

The chain employs TRBV2 and TRBJ2-3; no clear D gene. Trimming removed 5 bases at V and 6 bases at J, with 18 bases between. The CDR3 runs to 15 residues. Germline CDR1 and CDR2: SNHLY and FYNNEI. CDR3 DNA: TGTGCCAGCAGTTGGATCGCACAAACTCCGGATACGCAGTATTTT. Encoded protein: CASSWIAQTPDTQYF.

The chain joins TRBV6-6 to TRBJ2-7; D unclear. This CDR3 has 13 amino acids. Trimming removed 6 bases from V and 6 bases from J, with 15 bases in between. Germline-derived CDR1 and CDR2 are MNHNY and SVGAGI (reference sequence). The CDR3 spells CASSLRPWGEQYF. The CDR3 DNA reads TGTGCCAGCAGCCTCCGCCCCTGGGGCGAGCAGTACTTC.

The chain links TRBV5-6 to TRBJ2-7; 8 positions match TRBD2. The length of the CDR3 is 14 residues. The V and J ends lost 4 bases and 2 bases, in that order; junction bases with no gene match: 5. Germline V gene data show CDR1 as SGHDT and CDR2 as YYEEEE. CDR3 coding DNA: TGTGCCAGCAGCGCGGGACTAGGAGCCTACGAGCAGTACTTC. Its translation: CASSAGLGAYEQYF. Variable domain in full (rest from reference TRBV5-6 and TRBJ2-7): DAGVTQSPTHLIKTRGQQVTLRCSPKSGHDTVSWYQQALGQGPQFIFQYYEEEERQRGNFPDRFSGHQFPNYSSELNVNALLLGDSALYLCASSAGLGAYEQYFGPGTRLTVT.

The gene calls are TRBV4-1 and TRBJ2-3; D may be TRBD1 (5 bases). The V gene's germline CDR1 is MGHRA and CDR2 YSYEKL. The CDR3 is 15 residues long. V was shortened by 0 bases and J by 4 bases, with 11 bases between the two germline ends. Here the CDR3 reads CASSQDRVGSDTQYF. In nucleotides, the CDR3 is TGCGCCAGCAGCCAAGACAGGGTAGGGTCAGATACGCAGTATTTT.

The rearrangement links TRBV5-1 to TRBJ2-1, with TRBD1 matching 9 bases. Germline values: CDR1 SGHRS, CDR2 YFSETQ. Trimming took 4 bases from V and 14 from J; bases not matched to a gene: 16. The CDR3 contains 15 residues. CDR3 DNA sequence: TGCGCCAGCAGCATCCGGGACAGGGTTACTACCGGCGAGTTCTTC. Its translation is CASSIRDRVTTGEFF.

A few counts support this clone. The genes are TRBV2 and TRBJ2-5; perhaps TRBD2 as D (5 bases). Germline V gene data show CDR1 as SNHLY and CDR2 as FYNNEI. The V end lost 4 bases, the J end lost 4 bases, and 19 bases lay between the germline ends. The CDR3 sequence is 16 residues long. CDR3 sequence (DNA): TGTGCCAGCAGTGTAGGAGAGGGTGGTTGGGGAGAGACCCAGTACTTC. Residues: CASSVGEGGWGETQYF.

This clone is labeled as medium-sized. The J gene is TRBJ2-3, the V gene TRBV6-5; no reliable D call. With 6 bases removed from V and 0 bases from J, the gap between germline ends came to 13 bases. The germline V gene encodes CDR1 MNHEY and CDR2 SVGAGI. This CDR3 has 15 residues. CDR3 loop: CASSLDGSSTDTQYF. For the CDR3, the DNA is TGTGCCAGCAGCCTAGACGGTTCTAGCACAGATACGCAGTATTTT.

This clone was observed a single time. The CDR3, as DNA: TGTGCCACCAGCAGCCGGCGGGGGCCGAACAATGAGCAGTTCTTC. Translated, it gives CATSSRRGPNNEQFF. The chain recombines TRBV15 with TRBJ2-1; the D gene is possibly TRBD2 (7 bases). Looked up from germline, CDR1 is LNHNV and CDR2 is YYDKDF (reference sequence). V was clipped by 3 bases and J by 5 bases, with 14 bases between them. CDR3 size: 15 residues.